This section outlines one T cell receptor (beta chain) sequence together with its context. The data belong to a study of blood T cell repertoires in COVID-19. Study-level information: PBMCs, B-cell-depleted T cells, or T cells provided the cDNA or gDNA that made up the material.

The protocol was immunoSEQ multiplex PCR, while the TCRdb copy is restricted to in-frame clones and leaves out a portion. The sample consists of approximately 250,000 clones, approximately 88% of them appearing once. Deletions cut 2 bases from V and 0 bases from J, with 6 bases between. Germline CDR1 MNHEY, CDR2 SMNVEV (reference sequence). This CDR3 is built from 14 residues. Sequences were obtained from peripheral blood. The chain links TRBV27 to TRBJ2-3, with D perhaps matching TRBD1 (5 bases). This sequence originates from a woman aged 70-85 years with COVID-19, enrolled during active disease. This chain's CDR3 is CASSLGASTDTQYF. CDR3 nucleotide sequence: TGTGCCAGCAGTTTAGGGGCTAGCACAGATACGCAGTATTTT.